One and the same sample provided the 17 T cell receptor beta chains below, sequenced in a study of OX40 agonist ivuxolimab in advanced cancers. Profiled with immunoSEQ multiplex PCR; TCRdb holds only in-frame clones, not every one. The sample contains about 40,000 clones, approximately 92% of which appear only once. Sequenced material: CD4+ or CD8+ T cells sorted from blood, taken in a trial of the OX40 agonist ivuxolimab. All receptors come from an adult with an advanced solid tumor such as melanoma, head and neck, liver or kidney cancer.

The genes are TRBV28 and TRBJ1-5; D call uncertain. The CDR3 consists of 14 residues. Germline V gene sequence: CDR1 MDHEN, CDR2 SYDVKM. The ends were cut back, 8 bases at V and 1 base at J, with 12 bases in the middle. The CDR3 nucleotides are TGTGCCAGCGTTAGACGGGGAAGCAATCAGCCCCAGCATTTT. It specifies CASVRRGSNQPQHF.

The chain carries TRBV21-1 and TRBJ1-1. TRBV21-1 is noted as a pseudogene. There are 15 residues in the CDR3. The CDR3 DNA sequence: TGTGCCAGAGACCTCGAACCGGTTCTGGGGACTGAAGCTTTCTTT. This sequence encodes CARDLEPVLGTEAFF.

The V call is TRBV11-2, the J call TRBJ1-5, with 7 positions matching TRBD1. This CDR3 contains 14 residues. Germline V gene sequence: CDR1 SGHAT, CDR2 FQNNGV. V shed 4 bases and J 7 bases; nucleotides not matched to a gene: 7. In DNA form, the CDR3 reads TGTGCCAGCAGCTCGGAGGGGGCTGGACAGCCCCAGCATTTT. Its translation: CASSSEGAGQPQHF.

This chain connects TRBV7-9 to TRBJ2-7, with unresolved D. The CDR3 is 11 residues long. The V gene's germline CDR1 is SEHNR and CDR2 FQNEAQ (reference sequence). V lost 5 bases and J lost 7, with 9 bases in between. The CDR3, as DNA: TGTGCCAGCAGCCCCCTCCCAGAGCAGTACTTC. This sequence encodes CASSPLPEQYF.

The V gene is TRBV19, the J gene TRBJ2-3; 9 bases are a match to TRBD1. Germline V CDR1 and CDR2: LNHDA, SQIVND (reference sequence). The J segment lost 0 bases and the V segment lost 5 bases, leaving 9 bases of the junction unmatched. There are 17 residues in the CDR3. The CDR3 coding sequence is TGTGCCAGTAGTCCCTGGGGACAGGGATCTAGCACAGATACGCAGTATTTT. It is translated as CASSPWGQGSSTDTQYF.

The chain has TRBV15 and TRBJ2-1; 12 bases are a match to TRBD2. Unmatched junction bases numbered 2, after V lost 3 bases and J lost 8 bases. Germline V gene lookup returns CDR1 LNHNV and CDR2 YYDKDF (reference sequence). This CDR3 comprises 14 residues. The CDR3 sequence: CATSRTSGSYEQFF. The CDR3 DNA sequence: TGTGCCACCAGCAGGACTAGCGGGAGCTATGAGCAGTTCTTC.

The CDR3, as DNA: TGTGCCAGCAGCGCGCCGGGACTAGCGGTTAATGAGCAGTTCTTC. This sequence encodes CASSAPGLAVNEQFF. V usage is TRBV9 and J usage is TRBJ2-1; 11 bases agree with TRBD2. The V segment lost 3 bases and the J segment 7 bases; nucleotides outside the gene matches: 6. This CDR3 is 15 amino acids long. Germline CDR1 reads SGDLS; CDR2 reads YYNGEE.

The gene calls are TRBV28 and TRBJ1-3; perhaps TRBD1 as D (6 bases). Trimming took 2 bases from V and 2 from J, leaving 13 bases between them. The CDR3 has 16 amino acids. Germline V gives CDR1 MDHEN, CDR2 SYDVKM. This CDR3 reads CASSLTTGITGNTIYF. The CDR3 DNA is TGTGCCAGCAGTTTAACAACAGGGATTACTGGAAACACCATATATTTT.

The V gene is TRBV7-9, the J gene TRBJ2-1; D is undetermined. CDR1 is SEHNR and CDR2 is FQNEAQ in the germline V gene (reference sequence). This CDR3 is built from 14 residues. Trimming took 1 base from V and 4 from J, leaving 8 bases between them. CDR3: CASSLGREYNEQFF. Written as DNA, the CDR3 is TGTGCCAGCAGCTTAGGAAGAGAATACAATGAGCAGTTCTTC.

The V gene is TRBV4-3, the J gene TRBJ2-1, with D possibly matching TRBD2 (6 bases). Germline loops: CDR1 LGHNA, CDR2 YSLEER. V shed 8 bases and J shed 7 bases, with 15 bases lying between them. The CDR3 runs to 13 residues. CDR3 residues: CASSLRGGNEQFF. DNA for the CDR3: TGCGCCAGCTCCTTAAGGGGAGGAAATGAGCAGTTCTTC.

The V gene is TRBV6-1, the J gene TRBJ2-1; 7 nucleotides match TRBD2. There are 14 residues in the CDR3. Trimming at V came to 4 bases and at J to 7 bases, leaving 7 bases not matched to a gene. Germline V lookup: CDR1 MNHNS, CDR2 SASEGT. The DNA of the CDR3 is TGTGCCAGCAGTGTGAGCGGGGTGGGGAATGAGCAGTTCTTC. It codes for CASSVSGVGNEQFF.

This chain links TRBV29-1 with TRBJ1-3, with a weak D call TRBD1 (6 bases). CDR3 length equals 17 residues. Trimming pared 7 bases from V and 1 base from J, leaving 23 bases between. Germline lookup yields CDR1 SQVTM and CDR2 ANQGSEA. CDR3: CSARDTGFPSSGNTIYF. The CDR3 nucleotides read TGCAGCGCTCGGGACACCGGTTTCCCCTCTTCTGGAAACACCATATATTTT.

The chain uses TRBV30 and TRBJ1-1, with D hard to call. The V end lost 2 bases, the J end lost 1 base, and 17 bases lay between the germline ends. Germline V gene sequence: CDR1 GTSNPN, CDR2 SVGIG (reference sequence). The CDR3 runs to 16 residues. This chain's CDR3 is CAWSRRHSSANTEAFF. In DNA, the CDR3 is TGTGCCTGGAGTAGAAGACACAGCTCGGCGAACACTGAAGCTTTCTTT.

This chain links TRBV27 with TRBJ1-1; D is unclear. V was clipped by 6 bases and J by 3 bases, with 17 bases between them. The CDR3 contains 15 residues. CDR1 and CDR2 (germline): MNHEY, SMNVEV (reference sequence). CDR3 sequence reads: CASSLNTFGDTEAFF. CDR3 sequence (DNA): TGTGCCAGCAGCCTAAACACCTTCGGAGACACTGAAGCTTTCTTT.

The chain recombines TRBV7-6 with TRBJ1-1, with D possibly TRBD1 on 5 matching bases. This CDR3 region has 14 residues. V lost 4 bases and J 4 bases, leaving 13 bases between the germline ends. Germline V lookup: CDR1 SGHVS, CDR2 FNYEAQ. The CDR3, as DNA: TGTGCCAGCAGCTCCTTCGGAAGGGGCACTGAAGCTTTCTTT. The encoded protein is CASSSFGRGTEAFF.

A single count supports this clone. The chain employs TRBV6-1 and TRBJ2-7; D is ambiguous. The CDR3 has 11 residues. From germline, CDR1 is MNHNS and CDR2 SASEGT. Trimming left V 4 bases short and J 4 bases short, with 5 bases between. For the CDR3, the DNA is TGTGCCAGCAGTGTGGGATACGAGCAGTACGTC. It translates to CASSVGYEQYV.

This clone was picked up a small number of times. V is TRBV2 and J is TRBJ2-7; D not certain. Germline V lookup: CDR1 SNHLY, CDR2 FYNNEI. V lost 2 bases and J lost 2, with 4 bases in between. CDR3 length: 12 residues. The chain's CDR3 is CASSELAYEQYF. The CDR3 DNA is TGTGCCAGCAGTGAACTTGCCTACGAGCAGTACTTC.